These 11 T cell receptor beta chains were sequenced from one sample in a study of identical twins. TCRdb re-called the 5' RACE reads through MiXCR, storing one row per CDR3 protein. The sample yields 550,000 to 700,000 distinct CDR3 sequences, around 20% seen once. The sample was also reused in another study, on T cells expressing NK-cell markers.

Sequencing was performed on PBMCs. The receptors were gathered from a woman aged 18-35 years in good health.

This clonotype was counted a few times. The V call is TRBV4-2, the J call TRBJ2-7, with 9 bases lining up with TRBD2. The CDR3 loop spans 15 amino acids. Germline-derived CDR1 and CDR2 are LGHNA and YNFKEQ. Trimming took 4 bases from V and 4 from J; bases not matched to a gene: 8. CDR3 amino acids: CASSLSLAGTYEQYF. CDR3 DNA sequence: TGTGCCAGCAGCCTTTCCCTAGCGGGGACATACGAGCAGTACTTC.

This clonotype was detected a few times. The chain recombines TRBV4-3 with TRBJ2-6; D is possibly TRBD2 (5 bases). Trimming cost V 0 bases and J 2 bases, with 5 bases left between them. Looked up from germline, CDR1 is LGHNA and CDR2 is YSLEER. This CDR3 has 15 amino acids. The CDR3 bases are TGCGCCAGCAGCCAAGACGGGGCTGGGGCCAACGTCCTGACTTTC. Protein product: CASSQDGAGANVLTF.

This clonotype came up many times. The CDR3 is CAISSQGNEQFF. CDR3 bases: TGTGCCATCAGTTCCCAGGGGAATGAGCAGTTCTTC. V usage is TRBV10-3 and J usage is TRBJ2-1, with D perhaps TRBD1 (6 bases). Germline lookup yields CDR1 ENHRY and CDR2 SYGVKD. The CDR3 is made up of 12 amino acids. Trimming took off 5 bases at V and 7 bases at J, with 9 bases between the two ends.

This clonotype was picked up a small number of times. V and J are TRBV12-3 or TRBV12-4 and TRBJ2-5, with TRBD2 matching 15 bases. Trimming cost V 6 bases and J 5 bases; bases outside gene matches: 13. The CDR3 has 18 residues. CDR3 protein: CASRPSGLAGGLRETQYF. DNA for the CDR3: TGTGCCAGCAGACCCTCGGGACTAGCGGGGGGTCTTCGGGAGACCCAGTACTTC.

The chain joins TRBV12-3 or TRBV12-4 to TRBJ1-4; D gene uncertain. CDR3 length: 13 amino acids. The V and J ends lost 6 bases and 8 bases respectively, with 13 bases between them. CDR3 region: CASSPLGGEKLFF. The CDR3 DNA sequence: TGTGCCAGCAGCCCCTTAGGCGGAGAAAAACTGTTTTTT.

J is TRBJ2-3 and V is TRBV15; 7 nucleotides match TRBD1. The CDR3 runs to 15 residues. V lost 5 bases and J lost 1; bases outside the gene matches: 6. Germline loops: CDR1 LNHNV, CDR2 YYDKDF (reference sequence). The CDR3 sequence: CATSLGDRGTDTQYF. Here the CDR3 DNA reads TGTGCCACCAGCCTCGGGGACAGAGGCACAGATACGCAGTATTTT.

This clonotype was recorded a few times. V gene TRBV5-1 combines with J gene TRBJ2-5, with TRBD2 as a possible D gene (6 bases). The germline V gene encodes CDR1 SGHRS and CDR2 YFSETQ. V was trimmed by 4 bases and J by 7 bases, leaving 26 bases between them. The CDR3 has 17 amino acids. The CDR3 coding sequence is TGCGCCAGCAGCCCTCAGACCTCGGTTGGCGACGGGGGGACCCAGTACTTC. This encodes CASSPQTSVGDGGTQYF.

This clonotype was seen more than once but under ten times. The chain is built from TRBV5-1 and TRBJ2-1; TRBD1 aligns across 7 bases. There are 14 residues in the CDR3. The trim removed 7 bases at V and 0 bases at J, leaving 4 bases unmatched. Germline lookup yields CDR1 SGHRS and CDR2 YFSETQ. CDR3 DNA: TGCGCCAGCGGACAGGCGAGCTCCTACAATGAGCAGTTCTTC. It yields the protein CASGQASSYNEQFF.

This CDR3 reads CSASRGGSTDTQYF. The CDR3 DNA reads as TGCAGTGCTAGTCGCGGCGGTAGCACAGATACGCAGTATTTT. The rearrangement links TRBV20-1 to TRBJ2-3; no firm D call. Germline-derived CDR1 and CDR2 are DFQATT and SNEGSKA (reference sequence). The CDR3 has 14 residues. Trimming removed 3 bases from V and 0 bases from J, with 10 bases in between.

The gene calls are TRBV7-3 and TRBJ2-1; a possible D gene is TRBD1 (6 bases). The germline V gene encodes CDR1 SGHTA and CDR2 FQGTGA. V was trimmed by 3 bases and J by 8 bases, leaving 14 bases between them. The CDR3 loop spans 14 amino acids. The CDR3 coding sequence is TGTGCCAGCAGCTTTAACACCCCAGGGGATGAGCAGTTCTTC. Protein product: CASSFNTPGDEQFF. Based on the CDR3 plus reference TRBV7-3 and TRBJ2-1, the full variable domain is GAGVSQTPSNKVTEKGKYVELRCDPISGHTALYWYRQSLGQGPEFLIYFQGTGAADDSGLPNDRFFAVRPEGSVSTLKIQRTERGDSAVYLCASSFNTPGDEQFFGPGTRLTVL.

This clonotype was found a few times. The CDR3 coding sequence is TGCAGTGCTACGGCTAGTGCGACTGGGGAGCTGTTTTTT. It yields the protein CSATASATGELFF. The rearrangement uses TRBV20-1 and TRBJ2-2; D is uncertain. The CDR3 loop spans 13 amino acids. Germline V gives CDR1 DFQATT, CDR2 SNEGSKA (reference sequence). Trimming removed 4 bases from V and 8 bases from J, with 14 bases in between.